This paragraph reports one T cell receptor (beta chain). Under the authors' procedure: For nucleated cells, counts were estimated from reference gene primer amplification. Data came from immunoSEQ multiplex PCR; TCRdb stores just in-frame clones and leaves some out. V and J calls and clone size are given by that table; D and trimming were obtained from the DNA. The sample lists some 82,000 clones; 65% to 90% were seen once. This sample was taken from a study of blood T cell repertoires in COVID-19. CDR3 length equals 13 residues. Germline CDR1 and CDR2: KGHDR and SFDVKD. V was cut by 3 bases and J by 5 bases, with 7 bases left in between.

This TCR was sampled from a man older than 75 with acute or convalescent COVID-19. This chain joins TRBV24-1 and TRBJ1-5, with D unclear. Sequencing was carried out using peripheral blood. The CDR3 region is CATSDVGDQPQHF. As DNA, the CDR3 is TGTGCCACCAGTGATGTGGGAGATCAGCCCCAGCATTTT.